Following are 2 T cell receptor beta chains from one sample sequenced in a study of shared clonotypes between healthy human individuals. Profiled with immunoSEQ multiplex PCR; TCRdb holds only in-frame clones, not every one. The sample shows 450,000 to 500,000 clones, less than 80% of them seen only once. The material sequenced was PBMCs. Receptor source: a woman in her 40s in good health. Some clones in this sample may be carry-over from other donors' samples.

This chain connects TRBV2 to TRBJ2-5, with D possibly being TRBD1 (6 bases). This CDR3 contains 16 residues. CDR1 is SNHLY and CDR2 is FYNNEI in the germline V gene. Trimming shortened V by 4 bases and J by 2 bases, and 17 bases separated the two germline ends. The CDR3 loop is CASSVPRDTPQETQYF. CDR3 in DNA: TGTGCCAGCAGTGTCCCTCGGGACACACCACAAGAGACCCAGTACTTC.

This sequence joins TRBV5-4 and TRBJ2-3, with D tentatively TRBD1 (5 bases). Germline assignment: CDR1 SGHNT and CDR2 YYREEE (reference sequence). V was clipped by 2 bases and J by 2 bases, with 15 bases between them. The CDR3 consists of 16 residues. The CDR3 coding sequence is TGTGCCAGCAGCTTTTGGGGCGAGCCCCCCACAGATACGCAGTATTTT. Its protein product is CASSFWGEPPTDTQYF.